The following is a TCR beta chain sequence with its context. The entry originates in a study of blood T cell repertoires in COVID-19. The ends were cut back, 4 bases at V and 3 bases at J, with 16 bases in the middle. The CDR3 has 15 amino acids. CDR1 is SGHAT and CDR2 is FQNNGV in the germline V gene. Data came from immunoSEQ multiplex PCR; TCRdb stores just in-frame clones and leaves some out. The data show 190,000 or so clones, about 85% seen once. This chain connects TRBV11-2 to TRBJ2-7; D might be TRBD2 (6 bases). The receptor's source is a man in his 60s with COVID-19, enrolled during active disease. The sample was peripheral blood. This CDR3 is CASSSYSGDNYEQYF. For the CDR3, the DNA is TGTGCCAGCAGCTCCTACTCGGGAGACAACTACGAGCAGTACTTC.